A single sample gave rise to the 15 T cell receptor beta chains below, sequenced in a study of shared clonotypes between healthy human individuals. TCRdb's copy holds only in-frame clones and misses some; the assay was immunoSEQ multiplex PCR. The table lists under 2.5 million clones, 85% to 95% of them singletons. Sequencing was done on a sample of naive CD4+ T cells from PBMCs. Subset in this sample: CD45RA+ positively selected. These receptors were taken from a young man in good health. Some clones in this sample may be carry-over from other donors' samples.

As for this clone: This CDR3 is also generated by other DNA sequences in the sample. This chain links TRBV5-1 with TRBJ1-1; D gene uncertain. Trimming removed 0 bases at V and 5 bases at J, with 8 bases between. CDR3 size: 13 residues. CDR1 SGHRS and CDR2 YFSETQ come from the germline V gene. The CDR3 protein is CASSLVVGTEAFF. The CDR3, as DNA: TGCGCCAGCAGCTTGGTGGTTGGGACTGAAGCTTTCTTT.

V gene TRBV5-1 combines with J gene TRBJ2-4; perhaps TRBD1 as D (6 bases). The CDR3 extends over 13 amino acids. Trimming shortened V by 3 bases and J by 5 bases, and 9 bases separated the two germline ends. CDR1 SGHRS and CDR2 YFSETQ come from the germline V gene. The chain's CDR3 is CASSSHRENIQYF. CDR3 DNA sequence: TGCGCCAGCAGCTCTCACAGGGAAAACATTCAGTACTTC.

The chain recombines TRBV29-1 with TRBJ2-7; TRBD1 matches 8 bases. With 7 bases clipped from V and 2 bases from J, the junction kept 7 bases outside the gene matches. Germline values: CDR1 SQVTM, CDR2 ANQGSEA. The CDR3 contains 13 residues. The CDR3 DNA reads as TGCAGCGCACGCAGGGGGCTCACCTACGAGCAGTACTTC. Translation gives CSARRGLTYEQYF.

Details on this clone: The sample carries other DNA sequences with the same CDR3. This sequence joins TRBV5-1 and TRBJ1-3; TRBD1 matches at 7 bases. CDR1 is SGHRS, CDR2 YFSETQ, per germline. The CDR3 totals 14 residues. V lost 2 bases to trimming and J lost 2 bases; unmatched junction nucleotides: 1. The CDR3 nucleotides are TGCGCCAGCAGCTTAGACAGGGCTGGAAACACCATATATTTT. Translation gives CASSLDRAGNTIYF. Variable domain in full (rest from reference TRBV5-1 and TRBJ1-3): KAGVTQTPRYLIKTRGQQVTLSCSPISGHRSVSWYQQTPGQGLQFLFEYFSETQRNKGNFPGRFSGRQFSNSRSEMNVSTLELGDSALYLCASSLDRAGNTIYFGEGSWLTVV.

CDR3 residues: CASSIKDPNTGELFF. DNA of the CDR3: TGTGCCAGTAGTATTAAGGACCCGAACACCGGGGAGCTGTTTTTT. The chain recombines TRBV19 with TRBJ2-2; D unresolved. Germline V gene lookup returns CDR1 LNHDA and CDR2 SQIVND (reference sequence). The CDR3 length is 15 residues. Trimming removed 3 bases at V and 0 bases at J, with 8 bases between. Variable domain in full (rest from reference TRBV19 and TRBJ2-2): DGGITQSPKYLFRKEGQNVTLSCEQNLNHDAMYWYRQDPGQGLRLIYYSQIVNDFQKGDIAEGYSVSREKKESFPLTVTSAQKNPTAFYLCASSIKDPNTGELFFGEGSRLTVL.

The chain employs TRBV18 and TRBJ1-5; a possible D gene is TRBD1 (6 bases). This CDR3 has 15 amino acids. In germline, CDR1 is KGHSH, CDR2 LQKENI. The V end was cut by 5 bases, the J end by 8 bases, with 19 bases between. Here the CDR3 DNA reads TGTGCCAGCTCATTCAGTGGGACCCCAGGGGAGCCCCAGCATTTT. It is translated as CASSFSGTPGEPQHF.

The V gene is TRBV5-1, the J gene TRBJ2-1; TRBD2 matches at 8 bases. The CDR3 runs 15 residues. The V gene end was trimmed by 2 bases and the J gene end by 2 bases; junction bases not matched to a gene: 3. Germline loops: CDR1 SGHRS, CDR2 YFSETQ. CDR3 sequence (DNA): TGCGCCAGCAGCTTAGCGGGAGTTACCTACAATGAGCAGTTCTTC. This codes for CASSLAGVTYNEQFF. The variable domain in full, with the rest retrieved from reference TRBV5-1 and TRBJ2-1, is KAGVTQTPRYLIKTRGQQVTLSCSPISGHRSVSWYQQTPGQGLQFLFEYFSETQRNKGNFPGRFSGRQFSNSRSEMNVSTLELGDSALYLCASSLAGVTYNEQFFGPGTRLTVL.

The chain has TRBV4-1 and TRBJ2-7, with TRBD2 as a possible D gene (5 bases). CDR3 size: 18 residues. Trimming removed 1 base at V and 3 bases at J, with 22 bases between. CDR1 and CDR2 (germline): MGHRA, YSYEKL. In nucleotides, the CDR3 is TGCGCCAGCAGCCAAGCGAGGTACGGGGATGACCGGAGCTACGAGCAGTACTTC. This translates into CASSQARYGDDRSYEQYF.

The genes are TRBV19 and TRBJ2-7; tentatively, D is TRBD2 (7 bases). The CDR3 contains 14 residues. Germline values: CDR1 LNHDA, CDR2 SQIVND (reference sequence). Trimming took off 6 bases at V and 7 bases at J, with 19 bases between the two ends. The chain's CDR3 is CASRNVGGRAEQYF. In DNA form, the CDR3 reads TGTGCCAGTAGGAACGTCGGGGGGCGTGCGGAGCAGTACTTC. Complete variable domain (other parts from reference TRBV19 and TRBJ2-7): DGGITQSPKYLFRKEGQNVTLSCEQNLNHDAMYWYRQDPGQGLRLIYYSQIVNDFQKGDIAEGYSVSREKKESFPLTVTSAQKNPTAFYLCASRNVGGRAEQYFGPGTRLTVT.

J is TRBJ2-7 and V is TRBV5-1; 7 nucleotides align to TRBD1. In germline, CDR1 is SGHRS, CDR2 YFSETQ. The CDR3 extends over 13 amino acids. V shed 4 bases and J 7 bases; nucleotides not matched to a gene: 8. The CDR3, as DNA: TGCGCCAGCAGCGTCGGGACAGCCTGGGAGCAGTACTTC. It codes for CASSVGTAWEQYF. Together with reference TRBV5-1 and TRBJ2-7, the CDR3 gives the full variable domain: KAGVTQTPRYLIKTRGQQVTLSCSPISGHRSVSWYQQTPGQGLQFLFEYFSETQRNKGNFPGRFSGRQFSNSRSEMNVSTLELGDSALYLCASSVGTAWEQYFGPGTRLTVT.

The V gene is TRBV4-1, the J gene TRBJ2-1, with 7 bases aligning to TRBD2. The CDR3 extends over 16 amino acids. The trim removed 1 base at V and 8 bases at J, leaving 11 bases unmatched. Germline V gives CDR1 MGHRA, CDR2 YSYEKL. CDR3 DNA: TGCGCCAGCAGCCAAGGACGCGGGAGAGGTGTCCATGAGCAGTTCTTC. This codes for CASSQGRGRGVHEQFF.

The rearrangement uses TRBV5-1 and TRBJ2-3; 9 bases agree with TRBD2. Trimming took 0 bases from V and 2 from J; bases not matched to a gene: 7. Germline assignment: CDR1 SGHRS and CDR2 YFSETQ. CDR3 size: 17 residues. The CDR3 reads CASSLGGSGSFTDTQYF. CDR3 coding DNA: TGCGCCAGCAGCTTGGGGGGTAGCGGGAGCTTCACAGATACGCAGTATTTT.

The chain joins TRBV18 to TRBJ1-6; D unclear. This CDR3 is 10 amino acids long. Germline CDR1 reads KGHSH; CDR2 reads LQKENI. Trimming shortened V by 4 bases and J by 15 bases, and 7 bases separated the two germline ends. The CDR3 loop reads CASSLYYLHF. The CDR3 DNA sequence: TGTGCCAGCTCACTCTACTACCTCCACTTT. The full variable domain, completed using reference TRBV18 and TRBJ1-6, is NAGVMQNPRHLVRRRGQEARLRCSPMKGHSHVYWYRQLPEEGLKFMVYLQKENIIDESGMPKERFSAEFPKEGPSILRIQQVVRGDSAAYFCASSLYYLHFGNGTRLTVT.

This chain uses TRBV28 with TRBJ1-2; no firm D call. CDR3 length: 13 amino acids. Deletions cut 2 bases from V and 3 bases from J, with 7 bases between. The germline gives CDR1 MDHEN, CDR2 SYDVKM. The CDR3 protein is CASSLGVHYGYTF. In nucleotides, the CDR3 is TGTGCCAGCAGTTTAGGTGTTCACTATGGCTACACCTTC.

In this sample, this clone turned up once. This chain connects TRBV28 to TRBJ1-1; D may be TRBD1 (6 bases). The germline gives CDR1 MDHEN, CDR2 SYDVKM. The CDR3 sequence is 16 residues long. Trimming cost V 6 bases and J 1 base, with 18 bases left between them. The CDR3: CASSQGGSEGNTEAFF. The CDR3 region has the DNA TGTGCCAGCAGCCAAGGGGGTTCGGAAGGGAACACTGAAGCTTTCTTT.